These 22 T cell receptor beta chains share one sample of origin, sequenced in a study of cytomegalovirus exposure and HLA in healthy donors. The PCR had 60 Vbeta and 13 Jbeta primers. Clones were read by immunoSEQ multiplex PCR, and TCRdb kept only the in-frame ones, dropping some. The sample comprises 130,000 or so clones, roughly two thirds of which are singletons, and approximately 1.8% rests with the top ten. The sequencing input was PBMCs. The receptors here all came from a male donor in good health and CMV-seronegative.

This clone was detected a few times. The chain uses TRBV7-8 and TRBJ2-7; TRBD2 matches 8 bases. This CDR3 is built from 16 residues. Germline V gene sequence: CDR1 SGHVS, CDR2 FQNEAQ. The J segment lost 1 base and the V segment lost 3 bases, leaving 8 bases of the junction unmatched. CDR3 amino acids: CASSLGGGLSSYEQYF. CDR3 DNA sequence: TGTGCCAGCAGCTTGGGCGGGGGGCTGAGTTCCTACGAGCAGTACTTC.

This sequence joins TRBV9 and TRBJ2-3, with TRBD2 identical over 14 bases. The germline gives CDR1 SGDLS, CDR2 YYNGEE. V shed 3 bases, J shed 0 bases, and the junction held 9 bases outside the gene matches. The CDR3 length is 19 residues. CDR3 sequence (DNA): TGTGCCAGCAGCGCCACGAGGACTAGCGGGGGGACTAGCACAGATACGCAGTATTTT. Translated, it gives CASSATRTSGGTSTDTQYF.

The J gene is TRBJ1-1, the V gene TRBV2; 9 positions agree with TRBD1. V dropped 3 bases and J dropped 11; count of bases not matched to a gene: 7. Germline CDR1 and CDR2: SNHLY and FYNNEI. The CDR3 is made up of 13 amino acids. CDR3 nucleotides: TGTGCCAGCAGTGAGGGACAGGGATACGGGGCTTTCTTT. This encodes CASSEGQGYGAFF.

There are a few counts of this clone. Other DNA sequences of this sample code for an identical CDR3. The chain employs TRBV19 and TRBJ2-2, with a possible D match to TRBD1 (6 bases). The CDR3 length is 12 residues. V was cut by 3 bases and J by 13 bases, with 12 bases left in between. Germline V CDR1 and CDR2: LNHDA, SQIVND (reference sequence). The CDR3 loop reads CASSIVQGPLFF. In nucleotides, the CDR3 is TGTGCCAGTAGTATTGTTCAGGGGCCGCTGTTTTTT.

The J gene is TRBJ2-3, the V gene TRBV5-1, with 7 bases matching TRBD2. Germline-derived CDR1 and CDR2 are SGHRS and YFSETQ. V lost 3 bases, J lost 2 bases, and 6 bases stayed unmatched. The CDR3 has 15 amino acids. The CDR3 region is CASSYGLVATDTQYF. The CDR3 region has the DNA TGCGCCAGCAGCTACGGACTAGTAGCCACAGATACGCAGTATTTT.

The sample holds a few counts of this clone. The rearrangement joins TRBV5-1 to TRBJ1-4, with TRBD1 identical over 7 bases. The CDR3 runs 14 residues. Germline CDR1 is SGHRS and CDR2 is YFSETQ. The trim removed 4 bases at V and 8 bases at J, leaving 8 bases unmatched. Written as DNA, the CDR3 is TGCGCCAGCAGCACAGGACAGGTCGAAGAAAAACTGTTTTTT. Translated, it gives CASSTGQVEEKLFF.

This clone has a handful of counts. J is TRBJ1-6 and V is TRBV25-1; tentative D call: TRBD1 (6 bases). Germline V CDR1 and CDR2: MGHDK, SYGVNS. The CDR3 extends over 16 amino acids. V was cut by 4 bases and J by 7 bases, with 17 bases left in between. Written as DNA, the CDR3 is TGTGCCAGCAGTGTCATGACAGGAGGCCCAAATTCACCCCTCCACTTT. It encodes CASSVMTGGPNSPLHF. Drawing the rest from reference TRBV25-1 and TRBJ1-6, the complete variable domain is EADIYQTPRYLVIGTGKKITLECSQTMGHDKMYWYQQDPGMELHLIHYSYGVNSTEKGDLSSESTVSRIRTEHFPLTLESARPSHTSQYLCASSVMTGGPNSPLHFGNGTRLTVT.

This chain uses TRBV28 with TRBJ1-6, with no clear D. The CDR3 totals 16 residues. CDR1 MDHEN and CDR2 SYDVKM come from the germline V gene. With 3 bases removed from V and 6 bases from J, the gap between germline ends came to 15 bases. The CDR3, as DNA: TGTGCCAGCAGTTTGGCCAGGTCCGACCTTAATTCACCCCTCCACTTT. It encodes CASSLARSDLNSPLHF.

This clone was counted once. This chain joins TRBV5-1 and TRBJ2-3; 12 nucleotides align to TRBD1. From germline, CDR1 is SGHRS and CDR2 YFSETQ. V lost 0 bases, J lost 3 bases, and 8 bases stayed unmatched. The CDR3 is made up of 18 amino acids. The CDR3 reads CASSLAIGTGGRTDTQYF. As DNA, the CDR3 is TGCGCCAGCAGCTTGGCCATCGGGACAGGGGGCAGGACAGATACGCAGTATTTT.

The chain recombines TRBV6-6 with TRBJ1-5, with D unclear. Germline V CDR1 and CDR2: MNHNY, SVGAGI (reference sequence). CDR3 length: 16 residues. The germline V and J ends were trimmed by 0 bases and 0 bases, with 9 bases remaining between them. In DNA, the CDR3 is TGTGCCAGCAGTTACTCGAGGGCGGATAGCAATCAGCCCCAGCATTTT. Residues: CASSYSRADSNQPQHF.

V gene TRBV6-5 combines with J gene TRBJ1-1, with TRBD1 matching over 7 bases. The CDR3 is 16 amino acids. With 0 bases clipped from V and 6 bases from J, the junction kept 10 bases outside the gene matches. CDR1 MNHEY and CDR2 SVGAGI come from the germline V gene. DNA of the CDR3: TGTGCCAGCAGTTACTCGACAGGGTTGGGGCGCGCTGAAGCTTTCTTT. It is translated as CASSYSTGLGRAEAFF.

The V gene is TRBV4-3, the J gene TRBJ1-6; no reliable D call. Trimming took 0 bases from V and 3 from J, leaving 12 bases between them. The CDR3 runs to 17 residues. Germline assignment: CDR1 LGHNA and CDR2 YSLEER. The CDR3 nucleotides are TGCGCCAGCAGCCAAGAGCGGTCAAATAACTATAATTCACCCCTCCACTTT. This translates into CASSQERSNNYNSPLHF.

The chain combines TRBV5-3 with TRBJ1-2; D gene uncertain. TRBV5-3 is reported as an ORF; its role is uncertain. This CDR3 comprises 16 residues. Trimming took off 6 bases at V and 4 bases at J, with 22 bases between the two ends. For the CDR3, the DNA is TGTGCCAGAATCCTTCGATCCGCACTTATCTTCTATGGCTACACCTTC. This encodes CARILRSALIFYGYTF.

CDR3 in DNA: TGTGCCAGCAGTTTAGAGGCGGAGGGGTACAATGAGCAGTTCTTC. Its translation is CASSLEAEGYNEQFF. The chain couples TRBV27 to TRBJ2-1; D is perhaps TRBD2 (6 bases). This CDR3 region has 15 residues. The germline CDR1 and CDR2 sequences are MNHEY and SMNVEV (reference sequence). Trimming left V 2 bases short and J 4 bases short, with 12 bases between.

This clone was picked up one time. The gene calls are TRBV7-6 and TRBJ1-2, with D perhaps TRBD1 (6 bases). This CDR3 has 16 residues. Germline CDR1 is SGHVS and CDR2 is FNYEAQ. Between the trimmed V and J ends, which lost 5 bases and 7 bases, there was a span of 23 bases. CDR3 loop: CASSPLAGANVGGYTF. The DNA for the CDR3 is TGTGCCAGCAGCCCCCTGGCAGGGGCAAATGTAGGTGGCTACACCTTC.

The J gene is TRBJ2-6, the V gene TRBV27; tentatively, D is TRBD1 (5 bases). The CDR3 is 17 residues long. CDR1 is MNHEY, CDR2 SMNVEV, per germline (reference sequence). Trimming stripped 6 bases from V and 1 base from J, with 16 bases between. CDR3 in DNA: TGTGCCAGCAGCCCCCGGGCAGGGTTTTCTGGGGCCAACGTCCTGACTTTC. It specifies CASSPRAGFSGANVLTF. The whole variable domain, remainder taken from reference TRBV27 and TRBJ2-6, is EAQVTQNPRYLITVTGKKLTVTCSQNMNHEYMSWYRQDPGLGLRQIYYSMNVEVTDKGDVPEGYKVSRKEKRNFPLILESPSPNQTSLYFCASSPRAGFSGANVLTFGAGSRLTVL.

This chain connects TRBV2 to TRBJ2-2; TRBD1 matches at 8 bases. The CDR3 loop spans 14 amino acids. V was pared by 5 bases and J by 5 bases, with 4 bases of the junction left unmatched. Germline values: CDR1 SNHLY, CDR2 FYNNEI. The CDR3 bases are TGTGCCAGCAGTCCCAGGGGGCATACCGGGGAGCTGTTTTTT. Translation gives CASSPRGHTGELFF.

The chain combines TRBV18 with TRBJ1-1; no reliable D call. The CDR3 extends over 13 amino acids. Germline lookup yields CDR1 KGHSH and CDR2 LQKENI. Trimming removed 3 bases from V and 4 bases from J, with 9 bases in between. This chain's CDR3 is CASSPEQSTEAFF. In DNA, the CDR3 is TGTGCCAGCTCACCGGAACAGTCCACTGAAGCTTTCTTT.

This chain uses TRBV5-1 with TRBJ1-2, with TRBD1 matching over 7 bases. With V trimmed by 4 bases and J by 3 bases, 6 bases remained unmatched. The CDR3 contains 14 residues. The germline V gene has CDR1 SGHRS and CDR2 YFSETQ. The CDR3 DNA follows: TGCGCCAGCAGCCCCGGGACAGATGACTATGGCTACACCTTC. Amino acid sequence: CASSPGTDDYGYTF.

The rearrangement joins TRBV7-2 to TRBJ2-1, with TRBD2 matching over 11 bases. The CDR3 is made up of 18 amino acids. Germline-derived CDR1 and CDR2 are SGHTA and FQGNSA. The trim removed 6 bases at V and 1 base at J, leaving 11 bases unmatched. CDR3 coding DNA: TGTGCCAGCAGTCGGGATAGCGGGGGGGCGTCTTCCTACAATGAGCAGTTCTTC. Its protein product is CASSRDSGGASSYNEQFF.

The chain carries TRBV7-2 and TRBJ1-5; D gene uncertain. Germline V lookup: CDR1 SGHTA, CDR2 FQGNSA. With 2 bases removed from V and 1 base from J, the gap between germline ends came to 18 bases. There are 18 residues in the CDR3. The DNA of the CDR3 is TGTGCCAGCAGCTTAACGCTAATAGCAAGAGGGAGCAATCAGCCCCAGCATTTT. This gives the protein CASSLTLIARGSNQPQHF.

The chain recombines TRBV6-4 with TRBJ1-1, with 8 bases lining up with TRBD1. CDR3 length: 15 residues. Looked up from germline, CDR1 is MRHNA and CDR2 is SNTAGT. V dropped 5 bases and J dropped 0; count of bases not matched to a gene: 5. The DNA for the CDR3 is TGTGCCAGCAGTCGGGACAGGTACATGAACACTGAAGCTTTCTTT. It codes for CASSRDRYMNTEAFF.